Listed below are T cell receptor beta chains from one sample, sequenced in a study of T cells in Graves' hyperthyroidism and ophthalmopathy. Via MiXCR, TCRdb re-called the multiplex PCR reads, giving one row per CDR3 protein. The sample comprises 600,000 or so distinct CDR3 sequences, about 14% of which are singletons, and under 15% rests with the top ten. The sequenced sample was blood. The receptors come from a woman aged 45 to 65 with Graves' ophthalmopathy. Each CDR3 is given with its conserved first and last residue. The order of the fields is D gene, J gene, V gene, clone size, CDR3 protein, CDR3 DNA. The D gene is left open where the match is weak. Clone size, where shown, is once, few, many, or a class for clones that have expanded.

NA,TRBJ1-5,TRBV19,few,CASSTSGGNQPQHF,TGTGCCAGTAGTACGTCGGGGGGCAATCAGCCCCAGCATTTT
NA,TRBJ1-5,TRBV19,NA,CASKEGRGNQPQHF,TGTGCCAGTAAAGAGGGGCGCGGCAATCAGCCCCAGCATTTT
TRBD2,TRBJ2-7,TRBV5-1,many,CASSLASSGRKEQYF,TGCGCCAGCAGCTTGGCCTCTAGCGGGAGAAAAGAGCAGTACTTC
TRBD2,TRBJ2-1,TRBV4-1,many,CASSQIHPSGTHNEQFF,TGCGCCAGCAGCCAAATACACCCTAGCGGGACTCACAATGAGCAGTTCTTC
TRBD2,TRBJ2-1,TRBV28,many,CASSFSLAGDNEQFF,TGTGCCAGCAGTTTCTCACTAGCGGGTGACAATGAGCAGTTCTTC
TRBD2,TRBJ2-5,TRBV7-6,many,CASSLGTSSLETQYF,TGTGCCAGCAGCTTAGGGACTAGCTCTTTGGAGACCCAGTACTTC
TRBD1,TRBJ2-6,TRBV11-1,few,CASTRTGSSGANVLTF,TGTGCCAGCACCCGGACAGGAAGCTCTGGGGCCAACGTCCTGACTTTC
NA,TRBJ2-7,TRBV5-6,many,CASSFTGITYEQYF,TGTGCCAGCAGCTTTACCGGGATAACCTACGAGCAGTACTTC
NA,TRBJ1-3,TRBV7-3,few,CASSSGTPGGGNTIYF,TGTGCCAGCAGCTCCGGGACCCCGGGCGGAGGAAACACCATATATTTT
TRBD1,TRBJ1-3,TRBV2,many,CASSIFGQAFLRNTIYF,TGTGCCAGCAGTATCTTCGGACAGGCCTTTCTCAGAAACACCATATATTTT